These 29 T cell receptor beta chains were sequenced from one sample in a study of OX40 agonist ivuxolimab in advanced cancers. Profiling relied on immunoSEQ multiplex PCR, and the TCRdb table lists in-frame clones only, not all of them. This sample has about 76,000 clones; around 87% occur once, and the top ten carry 2.5% to 3%. Sample: CD4+ or CD8+ T cells sorted from blood, taken in a trial of the OX40 agonist ivuxolimab. Receptors were obtained from an adult with an advanced solid tumor such as melanoma, head and neck, liver or kidney cancer.

This chain links TRBV10-2 with TRBJ2-3; TRBD1 might be the D (5 bases). This CDR3 has 18 amino acids. Trimming pared 2 bases from V and 0 bases from J, leaving 18 bases between. CDR1 and CDR2 from the germline V gene are WSHSY and SAAADI. The CDR3 sequence is CASSEGTGPGVSTDTQYF. The CDR3 DNA reads as TGCGCCAGCAGTGAGGGAACAGGCCCTGGGGTTAGCACAGATACGCAGTATTTT.

This clone appeared once. This sequence joins TRBV27 and TRBJ2-5; TRBD1 matches 7 bases. The V and J ends lost 6 bases and 2 bases, in that order; junction bases with no gene match: 3. The length of the CDR3 is 13 residues. The germline V gene has CDR1 MNHEY and CDR2 SMNVEV (reference sequence). CDR3 bases: TGTGCCAGCAGCGGGACAGCACAAGAGACCCAGTACTTC. This sequence encodes CASSGTAQETQYF.

The rearrangement uses TRBV4-1 and TRBJ1-3; D is undetermined. The CDR3 runs to 18 residues. The V and J ends lost 0 bases and 0 bases respectively, with 15 bases between them. Germline-derived CDR1 and CDR2 are MGHRA and YSYEKL. The CDR3 region is CASSQEPQSLLSGNTIYF. For the CDR3, the DNA is TGCGCCAGCAGCCAAGAACCCCAGTCACTCCTCTCTGGAAACACCATATATTTT.

V and J are TRBV28 and TRBJ1-2; D may be TRBD1 (5 bases). The V and J ends lost 5 bases and 5 bases respectively, with 9 bases between them. Germline assignment: CDR1 MDHEN and CDR2 SYDVKM. The CDR3 is made up of 12 amino acids. The CDR3 protein is CASSNDRYGYTF. CDR3 sequence (DNA): TGTGCCAGCAGTAACGACAGATATGGCTACACCTTC.

The chain links TRBV7-2 to TRBJ2-5; D is unclear. The V gene lost 5 bases and the J gene lost 5 bases, with 15 bases spanning the gap. This CDR3 spans 14 amino acids. The germline gives CDR1 SGHTA, CDR2 FQGNSA. The CDR3 DNA follows: TGTGCCAGCAGCGCAAACTATCCTAGGGAGACCCAGTACTTC. Translation gives CASSANYPRETQYF.

The chain recombines TRBV6-1 with TRBJ1-3, with unresolved D. The germline V and J ends were trimmed by 2 bases and 8 bases, with 7 bases remaining between them. Germline CDR1 reads MNHNS; CDR2 reads SASEGT. This CDR3 is built from 12 residues. The CDR3 region has the DNA TGTGCCAGCAGTGAAAAGGGTTACACCATATATTTT. Its translation is CASSEKGYTIYF.

CDR3 bases: TGTGCCAGTAGTCCGGGTCCCCCGAGTGGGCGAAGCAATCAGCCCCAGCATTTT. Protein sequence: CASSPGPPSGRSNQPQHF. The chain joins TRBV19 to TRBJ1-5; D is uncertain. V lost 5 bases to trimming and J lost 1 base, with 21 bases between them. The CDR3 covers 18 residues. Germline CDR1 reads LNHDA; CDR2 reads SQIVND (reference sequence).

The chain links TRBV11-2 to TRBJ1-2; no clear D gene. V dropped 0 bases and J dropped 3 bases, with 8 bases sitting between them. Germline CDR1 and CDR2: SGHAT and FQNNGV. The CDR3 sequence is 14 residues long. The CDR3 reads CASSLDSTDYGYTF. Here the CDR3 DNA reads TGTGCCAGCAGCTTAGATTCAACGGACTATGGCTACACCTTC.

The chain uses TRBV11-2 and TRBJ2-5; weak D call: TRBD2 (5 bases). The length of the CDR3 is 14 residues. Trimming took off 8 bases at V and 5 bases at J, with 18 bases between the two ends. Germline assignment: CDR1 SGHAT and CDR2 FQNNGV. CDR3 sequence reads: CASRPAAGGETQYF. The CDR3 coding sequence is TGTGCCAGCCGACCGGCGGCGGGTGGGGAGACCCAGTACTTC. Variable domain in full (rest from reference TRBV11-2 and TRBJ2-5): EAGVAQSPRYKIIEKRQSVAFWCNPISGHATLYWYQQILGQGPKLLIQFQNNGVVDDSQLPKDRFSAERLKGVDSTLKIQPAKLEDSAVYLCASRPAAGGETQYFGPGTRLLVL.

The chain employs TRBV5-5 and TRBJ2-3; TRBD1 agrees at 12 bases. This CDR3 region has 17 residues. Germline V gene lookup returns CDR1 SGHKS and CDR2 YYEKEE (reference sequence). V lost 6 bases to trimming and J lost 4 bases; unmatched junction nucleotides: 12. Here the CDR3 reads CASIPHPGQGASDTQYF. CDR3 nucleotides: TGTGCCAGCATTCCACACCCGGGACAGGGGGCGTCAGATACGCAGTATTTT.

The rearrangement uses TRBV4-3 and TRBJ2-3; 11 nucleotides match TRBD2. Looked up from germline, CDR1 is LGHNA and CDR2 is YSLEER. The junction had 5 bases not matched to a gene; V was cut back by 2 bases and J by 1 base. This CDR3 spans 17 amino acids. CDR3 sequence reads: CASSQTLSGGGTDTQYF. CDR3 sequence (DNA): TGCGCCAGCAGCCAAACCCTTAGCGGGGGGGGCACAGATACGCAGTATTTT.

The chain uses TRBV7-7 and TRBJ2-5; tentative D call: TRBD1 (7 bases). V shed 5 bases and J shed 4 bases, with 11 bases lying between them. Germline V gives CDR1 SSHAT, CDR2 FNYEAQ (reference sequence). There are 13 residues in the CDR3. This chain's CDR3 is CASSQGGLETQYF. DNA for the CDR3: TGTGCCAGCAGCCAGGGGGGCCTAGAGACCCAGTACTTC.

The chain couples TRBV7-9 to TRBJ2-5, with 9 bases matching TRBD2. The V gene's germline CDR1 is SEHNR and CDR2 FQNEAQ (reference sequence). The CDR3 consists of 17 residues. Trimming removed 3 bases from V and 2 bases from J; junction bases left unmatched: 10. CDR3 amino acids: CASSLGGGAGGQETQYF. DNA for the CDR3: TGTGCCAGCAGCTTGGGCGGTGGAGCGGGGGGACAAGAGACCCAGTACTTC.

The chain uses TRBV14 and TRBJ1-1; perhaps TRBD1 as D (6 bases). CDR1 SGHDN and CDR2 FVKESK come from the germline V gene. V dropped 4 bases and J dropped 0 bases, with 12 bases sitting between them. The CDR3 runs 15 residues. Here the CDR3 reads CASSPRQALNTEAFF. The CDR3 coding sequence is TGTGCCAGCAGCCCAAGACAGGCTCTGAACACTGAAGCTTTCTTT.

This clone has only a few counts. V gene TRBV6-5 combines with J gene TRBJ2-6; tentative D call: TRBD1 (6 bases). The CDR3 has 15 amino acids. Germline lookup yields CDR1 MNHEY and CDR2 SVGAGI. V lost 6 bases to trimming and J lost 2 bases, with 11 bases between them. Here the CDR3 reads CASSYAGAGANVLTF. The DNA of the CDR3 is TGTGCCAGCAGCTATGCAGGGGCTGGGGCCAACGTCCTGACTTTC.

This chain uses TRBV5-8 with TRBJ2-7, with D maybe TRBD1 (5 bases). CDR1 and CDR2 from the germline V gene are SGHTS and YDEGEE. CDR3 length: 13 residues. The V end was cut by 0 bases, the J end by 6 bases, with 10 bases between. The CDR3 is CASSLASTAEQYF. The CDR3 DNA follows: TGTGCCAGCAGCTTGGCATCGACAGCCGAGCAGTACTTC. The whole variable domain, remainder taken from reference TRBV5-8 and TRBJ2-7, is EAGVTQSPTHLIKTRGQQATLRCSPISGHTSVYWYQQALGLGLQFLLWYDEGEERNRGNFPPRFSGRQFPNYSSELNVNALELEDSALYLCASSLASTAEQYFGPGTRLTVT.

The rearrangement links TRBV5-1 to TRBJ2-1; no definite D call. The germline V and J ends were trimmed by 7 bases and 10 bases, with 15 bases remaining between them. CDR3 length equals 12 residues. Germline CDR1 is SGHRS and CDR2 is YFSETQ. The CDR3 here is CASSDLLGEQFF. The CDR3 bases are TGCGCCAGCTCAGACCTCCTCGGGGAGCAGTTCTTC.

V gene TRBV5-8 combines with J gene TRBJ1-2; TRBD1 might be the D (5 bases). This CDR3 is built from 18 residues. Germline CDR1 and CDR2: SGHTS and YDEGEE. V was clipped by 4 bases and J by 0 bases, with 22 bases between them. CDR3 nucleotide sequence: TGTGCCAGCAGCACAGGTGACTTCCCTAGGGCCACTAACTATGGCTACACCTTC. This sequence encodes CASSTGDFPRATNYGYTF.

The gene calls are TRBV5-1 and TRBJ2-1, with a weak D call TRBD2 (6 bases). The V end was cut by 0 bases, the J end by 7 bases, with 11 bases between. Germline V gene data show CDR1 as SGHRS and CDR2 as YFSETQ. The CDR3 contains 14 residues. The CDR3 region has the DNA TGCGCCAGCAGCTTGGTCGTAGGAGGGAATGAGCAGTTCTTC. Its protein is CASSLVVGGNEQFF.

The chain joins TRBV4-1 to TRBJ1-2; D not resolved. This CDR3 is built from 13 residues. Looked up from germline, CDR1 is MGHRA and CDR2 is YSYEKL. Deletions cut 9 bases from V and 1 base from J, with 12 bases between. The CDR3 DNA sequence: TGCGCCAGTGGCCCTTCACATAACTATGGCTACACCTTC. Translation: CASGPSHNYGYTF.

CDR3 sequence: CASSYETGRDYTEAFF. CDR3 nucleotide sequence: TGTGCCAGCAGTTATGAGACAGGGCGGGACTACACTGAAGCTTTCTTT. This chain connects TRBV6-5 to TRBJ1-1; 7 positions match TRBD1. There are 16 residues in the CDR3. The junction had 10 bases not matched to a gene; V was cut back by 3 bases and J by 3 bases. CDR1 is MNHEY, CDR2 SVGAGI, per germline.

The CDR3: CASSESASGAYGGELFF. The CDR3 nucleotides read TGTGCCAGCAGTGAATCGGCTAGCGGGGCCTACGGTGGGGAGCTGTTTTTT. V usage is TRBV6-1 and J usage is TRBJ2-2, with TRBD2 matching over 9 bases. With V trimmed by 2 bases and J by 8 bases, 12 bases remained unmatched. This CDR3 region has 17 residues. Germline V gene lookup returns CDR1 MNHNS and CDR2 SASEGT.

The genes are TRBV7-2 and TRBJ1-5; D unclear. This CDR3 is built from 18 residues. CDR1 is SGHTA and CDR2 is FQGNSA in the germline V gene. V dropped 1 base and J dropped 5 bases, with 21 bases sitting between them. CDR3 protein: CASSLGRVGLRGYQPQHF. DNA for the CDR3: TGTGCCAGCAGCTTAGGAAGAGTAGGACTCCGGGGTTATCAGCCCCAGCATTTT.

V is TRBV6-1 and J is TRBJ1-1, with 9 nucleotides matching TRBD1. The V gene end was trimmed by 7 bases and the J gene end by 3 bases; junction bases not matched to a gene: 6. Germline assignment: CDR1 MNHNS and CDR2 SASEGT. CDR3 length: 14 residues. This chain's CDR3 is CASTYDRGDTEAFF. The DNA of the CDR3 is TGTGCCAGCACTTACGACAGGGGGGACACTGAAGCTTTCTTT.

The V call is TRBV29-1, the J call TRBJ2-1; 10 bases are shared with TRBD2. Germline-derived CDR1 and CDR2 are SQVTM and ANQGSEA. The V segment lost 6 bases and the J segment 2 bases; nucleotides outside the gene matches: 4. CDR3 length: 14 residues. For the CDR3, the DNA is TGCAGCGTGCTAGCGGGGGAAACCTACAATGAGCAGTTCTTC. This gives the protein CSVLAGETYNEQFF.

The V and J genes are TRBV6-5 and TRBJ1-2, with D hard to call. The ends were cut back, 10 bases at V and 7 bases at J, with 16 bases in the middle. The CDR3 runs 12 residues. Looked up from germline, CDR1 is MNHEY and CDR2 is SVGAGI. CDR3 nucleotide sequence: TGTGCCACCAAACCCCCTAGAGGTGGCTACACCTTC. Amino acid sequence: CATKPPRGGYTF.

This clone was observed a few times. The chain links TRBV30 to TRBJ1-1; D gene uncertain. The germline V gene encodes CDR1 GTSNPN and CDR2 SVGIG (reference sequence). This CDR3 spans 11 amino acids. Trimming cost V 0 bases and J 6 bases, with 5 bases left between them. The chain's CDR3 is CAWSVGPEAFF. The CDR3, as DNA: TGTGCCTGGAGTGTAGGGCCTGAAGCTTTCTTT.

The chain has TRBV6-1 and TRBJ1-1; D is perhaps TRBD1 (5 bases). Germline CDR1 MNHNS, CDR2 SASEGT. This CDR3 region has 13 residues. The V gene lost 3 bases and the J gene lost 7 bases, with 12 bases spanning the gap. DNA of the CDR3: TGTGCCAGCAGTGACAGGGCCATATATGAAGCTTTCTTT. It encodes CASSDRAIYEAFF.

The chain combines TRBV4-1 with TRBJ1-2; TRBD1 matches at 9 bases. J was trimmed by 8 bases and V by 0 bases; bases with no gene match: 4. The CDR3 totals 14 residues. Germline-derived CDR1 and CDR2 are MGHRA and YSYEKL. The CDR3 nucleotides are TGCGCCAGCAGCCAAGAACAGGGGGCGGGAGGCTACACCTTC. It translates to CASSQEQGAGGYTF.